The 27 T cell receptor beta chains below come from one sample, sequenced in a study of shared clonotypes between healthy human individuals (dated by TCRdb to between 2020 and 2021). Library method: the immunoSEQ multiplex PCR assay. As stored in TCRdb, this immuneACCESS dataset retains in-frame rearrangements with V and J assigned. A fraction of the clones does not appear; measured against another copy, unresolved V genes explain less than half of the discrepancy, and the remainder lacks a known reason. The sample contains about 1 million clones, 65% to 80% of them found a single time. The ten most abundant clones make up approximately 1.3% of the sample. The specimen was memory CD4+ T cells sorted from blood. The cell subset or site label, as the study defines it: CD45RA-negative fraction. The source is a man aged 18 to 35 in good health.

CDR3 region: CSVAQGGVETQYF. In DNA, the CDR3 is TGCAGCGTTGCACAGGGTGGGGTGGAGACCCAGTACTTC. This chain uses TRBV29-1 with TRBJ2-5, with a tentative D call TRBD1 (6 bases). Between the trimmed V and J ends, which lost 4 bases and 5 bases, there was a span of 14 bases. The CDR3 has 13 residues. Germline V gene lookup returns CDR1 SQVTM and CDR2 ANQGSEA.

The chain links TRBV6-5 to TRBJ1-2; TRBD1 might be the D (6 bases). Per germline, CDR1 MNHEY and CDR2 SVGAGI. The CDR3 runs 15 residues. Trimming took 6 bases from V and 2 from J, leaving 16 bases between them. The CDR3, as DNA: TGTGCCAGCAGGGCCTCAGGGGACCTCAACTATGGCTACACCTTC. It translates to CASRASGDLNYGYTF.

The chain employs TRBV6-5 and TRBJ2-5, with TRBD2 identical over 8 bases. Per the germline V gene, CDR1 is MNHEY and CDR2 is SVGAGI. The CDR3 contains 16 residues. V was pared by 3 bases and J by 5 bases, with 11 bases of the junction left unmatched. This CDR3 reads CASSYLRSGGPETQYF. The CDR3 nucleotides are TGTGCCAGCAGTTATTTGCGGTCGGGGGGGCCTGAGACCCAGTACTTC.

In this sample, this clone turned up once. The CDR3 DNA reads as TGTGCCAGTAGTATTCTCGGGACGGTTGAAGCTTTCTTT. Its protein product is CASSILGTVEAFF. V and J are TRBV19 and TRBJ1-1, with D tentatively TRBD1 (5 bases). Trimming stripped 3 bases from V and 7 bases from J, with 12 bases between. This CDR3 is built from 13 residues. Germline V gene lookup returns CDR1 LNHDA and CDR2 SQIVND (reference sequence).

This clone was seen only once. The rearrangement uses TRBV19 and TRBJ2-3; 8 bases are a match to TRBD1. Germline CDR1 and CDR2: LNHDA and SQIVND (reference sequence). This CDR3 has 13 residues. The ends lost 10 bases at V and 7 bases at J; junction bases unmatched: 10. The CDR3 DNA reads as TGTGCCACCTTTGACAGGGGTGGGTATACGCAGTATTTT. Its translation is CATFDRGGYTQYF.

CDR3 sequence reads: CASSTANGVYEQYF. DNA for the CDR3: TGTGCCAGTAGTACCGCAAACGGAGTCTACGAGCAGTACTTC. V and J are TRBV19 and TRBJ2-7; no definite D call. The germline CDR1 and CDR2 sequences are LNHDA and SQIVND (reference sequence). Between the trimmed V and J ends, which lost 4 bases and 3 bases, there was a span of 13 bases. The CDR3 totals 14 residues.

This chain joins TRBV28 and TRBJ2-7; 7 nucleotides align to TRBD2. The CDR3 runs to 16 residues. Germline trimming cut 6 bases from V and 4 bases from J; bases unmatched to any gene: 15. From germline, CDR1 is MDHEN and CDR2 SYDVKM. The CDR3 is CASRTQSSRAGYEQYF. The CDR3 DNA follows: TGTGCCAGCAGGACCCAATCAAGCAGAGCGGGATACGAGCAGTACTTC.

This chain links TRBV29-1 with TRBJ2-5; perhaps TRBD1 as D (6 bases). The CDR3 runs 17 residues. CDR1 is SQVTM and CDR2 is ANQGSEA in the germline V gene. The V end lost 4 bases, the J end lost 1 base, and 22 bases lay between the germline ends. Here the CDR3 DNA reads TGCAGCGTTGTAACGGACAGCCGAAATAGACGCCAAGAGACCCAGTACTTC. This sequence encodes CSVVTDSRNRRQETQYF.

The chain recombines TRBV2 with TRBJ2-2; D uncertain. Trimming removed 3 bases at V and 3 bases at J, with 11 bases between. Germline V gene sequence: CDR1 SNHLY, CDR2 FYNNEI. There are 15 residues in the CDR3. The CDR3 here is CASSETQLDTGELFF. The CDR3 nucleotides read TGTGCCAGCAGTGAGACGCAGTTAGACACCGGGGAGCTGTTTTTT.

This clone was found a few times. The V gene is TRBV5-1, the J gene TRBJ2-7; the D call may be TRBD1 or TRBD2 (5 bases each). This CDR3 is 14 amino acids long. Deletions cut 4 bases from V and 3 bases from J, with 14 bases between. Germline V gene data show CDR1 as SGHRS and CDR2 as YFSETQ. CDR3 amino acids: CASSERGADYEQYF. CDR3 DNA: TGCGCCAGCAGCGAACGGGGCGCGGACTACGAGCAGTACTTC.

About this clone: The sample contains more than one DNA sequence encoding this CDR3. This chain joins TRBV19 and TRBJ1-1; D remains ambiguous. There are 15 residues in the CDR3. Looked up from germline, CDR1 is LNHDA and CDR2 is SQIVND (reference sequence). Trimming took 1 base from V and 0 from J, leaving 9 bases between them. The CDR3 sequence is CASSIVAGMNTEAFF. The CDR3 DNA follows: TGTGCCAGTAGTATAGTCGCAGGCATGAACACTGAAGCTTTCTTT.

As for this clone: The same CDR3 also results from other DNA sequences found in this sample. V and J are TRBV7-9 and TRBJ2-3, with 10 bases fitting TRBD2. CDR3 size: 15 residues. Germline values: CDR1 SEHNR, CDR2 FQNEAQ (reference sequence). The V segment lost 5 bases and the J segment 0 bases; nucleotides outside the gene matches: 2. CDR3 residues: CASSRTSGSTDTQYF. CDR3 DNA sequence: TGTGCCAGCAGCCGGACTAGCGGCAGCACAGATACGCAGTATTTT.

CDR3 in amino acids: CASRAGAGYEQYF. As DNA, the CDR3 is TGTGCCAGCAGAGCAGGGGCGGGATACGAGCAGTACTTC. The chain has TRBV6-5 and TRBJ2-7; D is perhaps TRBD1 or TRBD2 (6 bases each). Germline V gene sequence: CDR1 MNHEY, CDR2 SVGAGI. The CDR3 contains 13 residues. V lost 6 bases and J 4 bases, leaving 13 bases between the germline ends.

The chain uses TRBV5-4 and TRBJ2-3; possibly TRBD1 for D (6 bases). This CDR3 comprises 15 residues. CDR1 and CDR2 (germline): SGHNT, YYREEE (reference sequence). Trimming removed 4 bases at V and 2 bases at J, with 14 bases between. CDR3 sequence reads: CASSPRQAPTDTQYF. In DNA, the CDR3 is TGTGCCAGCAGCCCTCGACAGGCCCCCACAGATACGCAGTATTTT.

A word on this clone: A read error may explain this, as a much larger clone is one base away. This sequence joins TRBV7-9 and TRBJ2-3; TRBD2 matches at 10 bases. Germline CDR1 is SEHNR and CDR2 is FQNEAQ (reference sequence). The V and J ends lost 1 base and 4 bases, in that order; junction bases with no gene match: 2. CDR3 length: 15 amino acids. CDR3 DNA sequence: TGTGCCAGCAGCTTAGGGCTAGCGGGAGCAGATACGCAGTATTTT. It codes for CASSLGLAGADTQYF.

The chain uses TRBV28 and TRBJ2-2; D possibly corresponds to TRBD2 (5 bases). The V end lost 3 bases, the J end lost 2 bases, and 10 bases lay between the germline ends. Looked up from germline, CDR1 is MDHEN and CDR2 is SYDVKM. CDR3 length: 15 residues. Here the CDR3 reads CASSFRSGNTGELFF. CDR3 DNA sequence: TGTGCCAGCAGTTTTAGGAGCGGCAACACCGGGGAGCTGTTTTTT.

The chain recombines TRBV5-6 with TRBJ2-7; 11 bases map to TRBD2. Germline CDR1 and CDR2: SGHDT and YYEEEE. V trimming: 4 bases; J trimming: 6 bases; junction bases outside the gene matches: 6. CDR3 length: 14 residues. CDR3 loop: CASSPGTSGFEQYF. The CDR3 region has the DNA TGTGCCAGCAGCCCCGGGACTAGCGGTTTCGAGCAGTACTTC.

V usage is TRBV28 and J usage is TRBJ1-3; 8 bases fit TRBD1. CDR3 length equals 17 residues. Trimming took 5 bases from V and 4 from J; bases not matched to a gene: 13. The germline CDR1 and CDR2 sequences are MDHEN and SYDVKM. The CDR3 DNA sequence: TGTGCCAGCAGTCCCACTTGGACAGGGATCTCCGGAAACACCATATATTTT. Residues: CASSPTWTGISGNTIYF.

The chain is built from TRBV6-5 and TRBJ1-2, with TRBD1 matching 7 bases. The CDR3 covers 13 residues. The V and J ends lost 6 bases and 8 bases, in that order; junction bases with no gene match: 9. CDR1 is MNHEY and CDR2 is SVGAGI in the germline V gene. The CDR3 nucleotides read TGTGCCAGCAGCATACAGGGGACGGGCGGCTACACCTTC. Translation gives CASSIQGTGGYTF.

This chain links TRBV5-1 with TRBJ2-1, with TRBD2 matching 8 bases. CDR1 and CDR2 from the germline V gene are SGHRS and YFSETQ. With V trimmed by 4 bases and J by 2 bases, 8 bases remained unmatched. CDR3 length equals 16 residues. The CDR3 nucleotides read TGCGCCAGCAGCCGGGCCTTAGCGGGAACCTACAATGAGCAGTTCTTC. It translates to CASSRALAGTYNEQFF.

V gene TRBV2 combines with J gene TRBJ1-3, with D unclear. The V gene's germline CDR1 is SNHLY and CDR2 FYNNEI. The CDR3 is made up of 12 amino acids. Deletions cut 7 bases from V and 0 bases from J, with 4 bases between. The CDR3 reads CASTGSGNTIYF. As DNA, the CDR3 is TGTGCCAGCACCGGCTCTGGAAACACCATATATTTT.

This sequence joins TRBV12-5 and TRBJ1-2, with no clear D. This CDR3 contains 16 residues. Trimming removed 6 bases at V and 0 bases at J, with 17 bases between. Germline V gene data show CDR1 as LGHNT and CDR2 as FRNRAP. DNA of the CDR3: TGTGCTAGTGGGGCCGAGAGTCCAGCTCCTAACTATGGCTACACCTTC. As protein: CASGAESPAPNYGYTF.

The gene calls are TRBV25-1 and TRBJ2-3; no reliable D call. The CDR3 totals 16 residues. Per the germline V gene, CDR1 is MGHDK and CDR2 is SYGVNS. V dropped 4 bases and J dropped 0 bases, with 14 bases sitting between them. CDR3 nucleotides: TGTGCCAGCAGTGTTTTGTCAGCTATTAGCACAGATACGCAGTATTTT. Its protein is CASSVLSAISTDTQYF. The full variable domain, with the rest looked up from reference TRBV25-1 and TRBJ2-3, is EADIYQTPRYLVIGTGKKITLECSQTMGHDKMYWYQQDPGMELHLIHYSYGVNSTEKGDLSSESTVSRIRTEHFPLTLESARPSHTSQYLCASSVLSAISTDTQYFGPGTRLTVL.

The chain employs TRBV6-1 and TRBJ1-4, with D possibly TRBD1 on 5 matching bases. V dropped 4 bases and J dropped 3 bases, with 12 bases sitting between them. The CDR3 runs 15 residues. Looked up from germline, CDR1 is MNHNS and CDR2 is SASEGT. The CDR3 spells CASSGAGFPNEKLFF. The CDR3 nucleotides read TGTGCCAGCAGTGGGGCAGGGTTCCCTAATGAAAAACTGTTTTTT.

As concerns this clone: The sample carries other DNA sequences with the same CDR3. The genes are TRBV10-3 and TRBJ1-2, with 7 bases aligning to TRBD1. Germline CDR1 reads ENHRY; CDR2 reads SYGVKD. This CDR3 has 13 residues. Losses at the gene ends were 0 bases for V and 8 bases for J; bases not matched to a gene: 3. The DNA for the CDR3 is TGTGCCATCAGTGAGTCGACAGGGTACGGCTACACCTTC. It codes for CAISESTGYGYTF.

The V gene is TRBV28, the J gene TRBJ2-3; D gene unclear. Germline V gives CDR1 MDHEN, CDR2 SYDVKM. Trimming took 7 bases from V and 3 from J, leaving 17 bases between them. The CDR3 has 15 amino acids. CDR3 sequence: CASNAPVGGTDTQYF. CDR3 nucleotides: TGTGCCAGCAACGCCCCCGTAGGTGGTACAGATACGCAGTATTTT.

The CDR3: CASSATGVRITGELFF. The DNA for the CDR3 is TGTGCCAGCAGTGCCACAGGGGTACGGATAACCGGGGAGCTGTTTTTT. The chain employs TRBV6-6 and TRBJ2-2; 7 bases match TRBD1. Trimming at V came to 5 bases and at J to 5 bases, leaving 11 bases not matched to a gene. This CDR3 is 16 amino acids long. CDR1 MNHNY and CDR2 SVGAGI come from the germline V gene (reference sequence).